The following is a TCR beta chain sequence with its context. Trimming removed 5 bases at V and 4 bases at J, with 8 bases between. CDR1 is WSHSY, CDR2 SAAADI, per germline. The CDR3 runs to 13 residues. This table comes from immunoSEQ multiplex PCR, and its TCRdb copy is limited to in-frame clones, with some not included. The data contain some 240,000 clones, around 85% of them singletons. The data were taken from a study of blood T cell repertoires in COVID-19. The sequence came from a woman of 80 years or more with acute or convalescent COVID-19. The rearrangement uses TRBV10-2 and TRBJ2-2; D is undetermined. What was sequenced was peripheral blood. The CDR3 bases are TGCGCCAGCAGTTTGACATCCACCGGGGAGCTGTTTTTT. It is translated as CASSLTSTGELFF.